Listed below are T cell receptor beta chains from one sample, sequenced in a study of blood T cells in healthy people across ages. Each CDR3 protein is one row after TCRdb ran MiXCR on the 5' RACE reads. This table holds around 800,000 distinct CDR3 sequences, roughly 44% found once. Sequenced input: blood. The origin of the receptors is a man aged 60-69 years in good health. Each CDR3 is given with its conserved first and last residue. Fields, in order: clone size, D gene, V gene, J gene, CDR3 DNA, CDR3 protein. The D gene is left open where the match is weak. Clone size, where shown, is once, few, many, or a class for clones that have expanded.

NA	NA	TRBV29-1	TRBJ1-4	TGCAGCGCTGGGGTAGCTAATGAAAAACTGTTTTTT	CSAGVANEKLFF
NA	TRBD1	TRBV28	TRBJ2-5	TGTGCCAGCAGAACCCCCGGGACAGGTCAGACCCAGTACTTC	CASRTPGTGQTQYF
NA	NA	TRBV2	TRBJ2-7	TGTGCCAGCAGAGTGACAGGCATTGGACCCGAGCAGTACTTC	CASRVTGIGPEQYF
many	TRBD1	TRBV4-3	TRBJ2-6	TGCGCCAGCAGCCAAAAACCGGGACAGGTCCGCTCTGGGGCCAACGTCCTGACTTTC	CASSQKPGQVRSGANVLTF
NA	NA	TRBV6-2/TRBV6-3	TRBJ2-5	TGTGCCAGCACCCCGACATACCAAGAGACCCAGTACTTC	CASTPTYQETQYF
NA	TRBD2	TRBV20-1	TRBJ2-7	TGCAGTGCTAGAGGCGGGGGGTCCTACAATGAGCAGTACTTC	CSARGGGSYNEQYF
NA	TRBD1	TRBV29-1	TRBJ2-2	TGCAGCGTTGCGGACAGGGGAAGGGAGCTGTTTTTT	CSVADRGRELFF
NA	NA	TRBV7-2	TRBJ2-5	TGTGCCAGCAGCTTAGCGTCCAGGGAAGAGACCCAGTACTTC	CASSLASREETQYF
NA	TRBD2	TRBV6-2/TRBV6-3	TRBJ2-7	TGTGCCAGCAGTTACAGGGCTAGCGGTTCCTACGAGCAGTACTTC	CASSYRASGSYEQYF
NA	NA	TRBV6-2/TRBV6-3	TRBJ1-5	TGTGCCAGCAGTTACGAGATGGGGCTTGTTCAGCCCCAGCATTTT	CASSYEMGLVQPQHF
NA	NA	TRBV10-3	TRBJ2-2	TGTGCCACCCTTGGGACCGGGGAGCTGTTTTTT	CATLGTGELFF
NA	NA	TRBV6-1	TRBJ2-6	TGTGCCAGCAGTGAAGGTGATTGGCCTACCTGGGGGGCCAACGTCCTGACTTTC	CASSEGDWPTWGANVLTF
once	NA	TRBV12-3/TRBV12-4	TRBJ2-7	TGTGCCAGCAGTTTAGGTCGGGTAGCCGAGCAGTACTTC	CASSLGRVAEQYF
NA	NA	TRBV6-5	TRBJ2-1	TGTGCCAGCAGTTACCCATCATTAAATCATGAGCAGTTCTTC	CASSYPSLNHEQFF
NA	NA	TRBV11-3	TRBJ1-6	TGTGCCAGCAGTTCAAGAGCAGGATATTCACCCCTCCACTTT	CASSSRAGYSPLHF
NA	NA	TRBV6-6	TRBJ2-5	TGTGCCAGCAGACCAGACTCGCACCAAGAGACCCAGTACTTC	CASRPDSHQETQYF
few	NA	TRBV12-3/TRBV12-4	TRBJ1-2	TGTGCCAGCAGTCAAGGGCCGGCGGGGGGCTACACCTTC	CASSQGPAGGYTF
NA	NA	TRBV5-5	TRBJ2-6	TGTGCCAGCAGCTCGGTGGCGGACTCTGGGGCCAACGTCCTGACTTTC	CASSSVADSGANVLTF
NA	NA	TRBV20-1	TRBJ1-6	TGCAGTGCTAGCCTTGGCGGCCCACCCCTCCACTTT	CSASLGGPPLHF
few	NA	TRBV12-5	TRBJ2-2	TGTGCTAGTGGTTTGGTTCCCCCCGGGGAGCTGTTTTTT	CASGLVPPGELFF
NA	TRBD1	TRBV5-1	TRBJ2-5	TGCGCCATCAGCAGGGGGCAGGGAGTAAGAGAGACCCAGTACTTC	CAISRGQGVRETQYF
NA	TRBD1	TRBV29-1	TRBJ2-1	TGCAGCTGGGGGACAGGGGGCATGTATGAGCAGTTCTTC	CSWGTGGMYEQFF
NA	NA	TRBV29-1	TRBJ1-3	TGCAGCGTGAGGGGGACGCGGGGAAACACCATATATTTT	CSVRGTRGNTIYF
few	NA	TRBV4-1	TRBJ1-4	TGCGCCAGCAGGGGGACGGAGGACCTAAATGAAAAACTGTTTTTT	CASRGTEDLNEKLFF
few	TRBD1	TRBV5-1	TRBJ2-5	TGCGCCAGCAGCCCCGGACAGGGGACATTTGAGACCCAGTACTTC	CASSPGQGTFETQYF
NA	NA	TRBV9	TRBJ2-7	TGTGCCAGCAGCACCGGGGCTGGCTCGGACGAGCAGTACTTC	CASSTGAGSDEQYF
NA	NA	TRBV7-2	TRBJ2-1	TGTGCCAGCAGCTTACTTGGCAGGGACTGGTTGGGGTTCTTC	CASSLLGRDWLGFF
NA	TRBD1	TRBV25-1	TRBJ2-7	TGTGCCAGCTCGAACGCCGGGACAGCGGACAATGAGCAGTACTTC	CASSNAGTADNEQYF
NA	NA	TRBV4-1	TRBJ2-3	TGCGCCAGCAGCCGGGCGGCCTTCACAGATACGCAGTATTTT	CASSRAAFTDTQYF
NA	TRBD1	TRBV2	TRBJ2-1	TGTGCCAGCAGAAGACAGGGGATGAATGAGCAGTTCTTC	CASRRQGMNEQFF
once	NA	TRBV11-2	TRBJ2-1	TGTGCCAGCAGCTCACGACAGTACAATGGGCAGTTCTTC	CASSSRQYNGQFF
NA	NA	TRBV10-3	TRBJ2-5	TGTGCCTCCTTACGGCAGTACTTC	CASLRQYF
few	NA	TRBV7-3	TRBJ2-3	TGTGCCAGCAGCTCCCCGGGCGTCTATAGCACAGATACGCAGTATTTT	CASSSPGVYSTDTQYF
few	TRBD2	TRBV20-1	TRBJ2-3	TGCAGTGCTACCTTAGCGGGGGGGCGTGATACGCAGTATTTT	CSATLAGGRDTQYF
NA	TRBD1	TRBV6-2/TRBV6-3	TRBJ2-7	TGTGCCAGCAGTTTAAGAGGAACGGGACAGGGCCCATACGAGCAGTACTTC	CASSLRGTGQGPYEQYF
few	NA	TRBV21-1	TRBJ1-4	TGTGCCAGCAGTTTGTGGAAGGGGAATGAAAAACTGTTTTTT	CASSLWKGNEKLFF
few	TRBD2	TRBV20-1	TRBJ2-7	TGCAGTGCTCGGGAGGCTTCCAACGAGCAGTACTTC	CSAREASNEQYF
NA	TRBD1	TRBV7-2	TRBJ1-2	TGTGCCAGCAGCTTAGATTCTTCGGGCAGGGGGAACTATGGCTACACCTTC	CASSLDSSGRGNYGYTF
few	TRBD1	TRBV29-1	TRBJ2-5	TGCAGCGTCCGGGGGACAGGGAACCAAGAGACCCAGTACTTC	CSVRGTGNQETQYF